These 5 T cell receptor beta chains were all obtained from the same sample, sequenced in a study of blood T cell repertoires in COVID-19. Produced via immunoSEQ multiplex PCR; TCRdb's table is partial and in-frame only. The sample has 85,000 to 120,000 clones; approximately 85% are singletons. The specimen sequenced was peripheral blood. These receptor sequences come from a man aged 35-49 years with active or convalescent COVID-19.

The V and J genes are TRBV5-1 and TRBJ1-1; maybe TRBD1 (5 bases). Trimming left V 4 bases short and J 5 bases short, with 21 bases between. This CDR3 region has 16 residues. Germline CDR1 reads SGHRS; CDR2 reads YFSETQ. CDR3 nucleotides: TGCGCCAGCAGCCCGGCTAAAACAGGCCTGGGGACTGAAGCTTTCTTT. It translates to CASSPAKTGLGTEAFF.

V gene TRBV19 combines with J gene TRBJ2-2; TRBD2 aligns across 7 bases. V shed 3 bases, J shed 5 bases, and the junction held 6 bases outside the gene matches. Germline CDR1 LNHDA, CDR2 SQIVND (reference sequence). CDR3 length: 15 residues. Written as DNA, the CDR3 is TGTGCCAGTAGTATCTCGGGGGGTTTAACCGGGGAGCTGTTTTTT. Translated, it gives CASSISGGLTGELFF.

V usage is TRBV5-1 and J usage is TRBJ1-4; no clear D. Trimming cost V 10 bases and J 5 bases, with 15 bases left between them. In germline, CDR1 is SGHRS, CDR2 YFSETQ. The CDR3 has 13 residues. CDR3: CASRTELNEKLFF. DNA of the CDR3: TGCGCCTCGCGCACCGAGTTGAATGAAAAACTGTTTTTT.

V gene TRBV2 combines with J gene TRBJ1-2; D not certain. The CDR3 has 13 amino acids. The V end lost 5 bases, the J end lost 5 bases, and 12 bases lay between the germline ends. Per the germline V gene, CDR1 is SNHLY and CDR2 is FYNNEI. The CDR3 DNA follows: TGTGCCAGCAGTTCTACCGATAAGTATGGCTACACCTTC. It encodes CASSSTDKYGYTF. The full variable domain, its missing parts supplied by reference TRBV2 and TRBJ1-2, is EPEVTQTPSHQVTQMGQEVILRCVPISNHLYFYWYRQILGQKVEFLVSFYNNEISEKSEIFDDQFSVERPDGSNFTLKIRSTKLEDSAMYFCASSSTDKYGYTFGSGTRLTVV.

This clone showed up just once. J is TRBJ1-1 and V is TRBV28; no firm D call. The CDR3 spans 14 residues. In germline, CDR1 is MDHEN, CDR2 SYDVKM. V shed 7 bases and J shed 1 base, with 13 bases lying between them. The CDR3 reads CASIRGLENTEAFF. In DNA form, the CDR3 reads TGTGCCAGCATCCGAGGCCTGGAGAACACTGAAGCTTTCTTT.